This TCR beta chain was identified in a study of tumor-infiltrating lymphocytes in primary liver carcinoma. Across the whole study: Donors had hepatocellular carcinoma or combined HCC and intrahepatic cholangiocarcinoma. Findings and caveats of the study: Tumor region pairs outstripped tumor-adjacent and tumor-blood pairs in overlap. Tumor specimens were characterized by a significantly higher top-250-clone fraction than blood (p = 0.039).

The CDR3 runs 15 residues. CDR1 is GTSNPN, CDR2 SVGIG, per germline (reference sequence). Researchers generated TCR beta cDNA from about 450 ng of total RNA, relying on a constant-region primer. Three-round nested multiplex PCR performed with slightly modified ARM-PCR produced the TCR beta libraries. Each of the first two PCR rounds ran roughly 10 cycles with TRBV1-TRBV30 forward and C-beta reverse primers. TCRdb reprocessed the multiplex PCR reads via MiXCR and lists one record per CDR3 protein. The data hold approximately 40,000 distinct CDR3 sequences, with approximately 70% observed a single time. Of note for this clonotype: Its antigen is unknown.

Co-extracting RNA and DNA was done with roughly 17-32 mg of unsorted bulk tissue as input. This sequence was found in a man in his forties with primary liver carcinoma and hepatitis B virus infection. V gene TRBV30 combines with J gene TRBJ1-4; TRBD1 matches 7 bases. The material sequenced was liver tumor tissue from sampling region 2. The subset denotes: tumor region T2, inferior pole. CDR3 sequence (DNA): TGTGCTTGCACAGACAGGGAGCGAGGGGATGAAAAACTGTTTTTT. Translation: CACTDRERGDEKLFF. The full variable domain, its missing parts supplied by reference TRBV30 and TRBJ1-4, is SQTIHQWPATLVQPVGSPLSLECTVEGTSNPNLYWYRQAAGRGLQLLFYSVGIGQISSEVPQNLSASRPQDRQFILSSKKLLLSDSGFYLCACTDRERGDEKLFFGSGTQLSVL.